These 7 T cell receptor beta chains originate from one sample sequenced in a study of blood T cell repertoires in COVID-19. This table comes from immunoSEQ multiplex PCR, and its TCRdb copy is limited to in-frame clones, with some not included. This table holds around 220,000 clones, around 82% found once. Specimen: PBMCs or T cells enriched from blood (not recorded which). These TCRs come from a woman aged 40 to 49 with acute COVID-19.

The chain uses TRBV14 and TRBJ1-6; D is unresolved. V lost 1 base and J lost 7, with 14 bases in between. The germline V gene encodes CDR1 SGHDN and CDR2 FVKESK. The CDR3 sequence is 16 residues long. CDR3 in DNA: TGTGCCAGCAGCCAAGTCGCCAGAAGAGGGAATTCACCCCTCCACTTT. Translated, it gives CASSQVARRGNSPLHF.

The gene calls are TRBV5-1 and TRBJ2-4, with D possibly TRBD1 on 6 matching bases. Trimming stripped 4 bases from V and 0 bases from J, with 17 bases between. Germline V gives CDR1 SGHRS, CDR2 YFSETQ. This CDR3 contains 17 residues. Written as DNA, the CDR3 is TGCGCCAGCAGCCCGACAGGAGTTACAGTAGCCAAAAACATTCAGTACTTC. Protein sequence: CASSPTGVTVAKNIQYF.

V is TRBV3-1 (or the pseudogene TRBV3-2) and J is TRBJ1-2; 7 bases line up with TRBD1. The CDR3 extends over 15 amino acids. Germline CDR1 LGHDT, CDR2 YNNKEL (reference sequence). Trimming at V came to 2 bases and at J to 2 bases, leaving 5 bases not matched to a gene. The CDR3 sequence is CASSQSDRENYGYTF. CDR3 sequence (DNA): TGTGCCAGCAGCCAATCAGACAGGGAGAACTATGGCTACACCTTC.

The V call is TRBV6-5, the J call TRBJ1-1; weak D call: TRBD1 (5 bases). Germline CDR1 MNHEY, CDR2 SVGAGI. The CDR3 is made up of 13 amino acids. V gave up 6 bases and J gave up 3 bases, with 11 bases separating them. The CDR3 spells CASSRWGDTEAFF. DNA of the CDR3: TGTGCCAGCAGCCGATGGGGGGACACTGAAGCTTTCTTT.

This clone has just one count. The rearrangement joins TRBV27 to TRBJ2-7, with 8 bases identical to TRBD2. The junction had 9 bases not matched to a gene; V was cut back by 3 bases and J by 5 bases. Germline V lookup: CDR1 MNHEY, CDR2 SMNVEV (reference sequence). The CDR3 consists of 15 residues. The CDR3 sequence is CASSLESGRRNEQYF. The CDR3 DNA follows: TGTGCCAGCAGTTTGGAAAGCGGGAGAAGAAACGAGCAGTACTTC.

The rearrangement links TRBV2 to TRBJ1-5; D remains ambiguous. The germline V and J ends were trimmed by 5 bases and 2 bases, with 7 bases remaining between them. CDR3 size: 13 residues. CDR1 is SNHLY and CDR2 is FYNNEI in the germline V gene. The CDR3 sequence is CASSPQGNQPQHF. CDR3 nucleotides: TGTGCCAGCAGTCCTCAGGGCAATCAGCCCCAGCATTTT.

The CDR3 here is CASSQAGRQSEQFF. The CDR3, as DNA: TGCGCCAGCAGCCAAGCAGGGAGGCAGAGTGAGCAGTTCTTC. The chain links TRBV5-1 to TRBJ2-1; the D gene is possibly TRBD2 (6 bases). Per germline, CDR1 SGHRS and CDR2 YFSETQ. The CDR3 consists of 14 residues. V was cut by 4 bases and J by 9 bases, with 17 bases left in between.